The TCR beta chain under discussion was sequenced for a study of T cell responses to AZD1222 COVID-19 vaccine. Profiling relied on immunoSEQ multiplex PCR, and the TCRdb table lists in-frame clones only, not all of them. The sample includes 150,000 to 200,000 clones, approximately 90% of them seen just once. CDR3 size: 12 residues. CDR1 and CDR2 (germline): SGHRS, YFSETQ. V was pared by 4 bases and J by 5 bases, with 9 bases between. Study-wide results and limits: Spike-specific TCR repertoires showed rising breadth and depth after two AZD1222 doses. Regions 160-218 and 743-854 dominated among vaccine-associated CD4 TCRs spanning spike.

A note on this clone: Its antigen is undetermined.

The genes are TRBV5-1 and TRBJ2-5; D is unresolved. The specimen was peripheral blood, collected 28 days after the second dose of the MenACWY control vaccine. The TCR originated in an adult who received the MenACWY meningococcal vaccine as a control. Written as DNA, the CDR3 is TGCGCCAGCAGCCCCCCCACGGAGACCCAGTACTTC. This gives the protein CASSPPTETQYF.